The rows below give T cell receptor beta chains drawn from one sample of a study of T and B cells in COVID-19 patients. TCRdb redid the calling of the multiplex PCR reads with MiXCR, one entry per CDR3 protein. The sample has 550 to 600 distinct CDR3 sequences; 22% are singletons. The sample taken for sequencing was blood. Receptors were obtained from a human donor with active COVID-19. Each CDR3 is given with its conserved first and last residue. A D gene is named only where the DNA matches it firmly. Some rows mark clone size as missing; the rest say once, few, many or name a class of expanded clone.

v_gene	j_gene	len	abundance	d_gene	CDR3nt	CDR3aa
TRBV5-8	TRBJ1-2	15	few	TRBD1	TGTGCCAGCAGCTTCCGGGACAGGGGCCGCTATGGCTACACCTTC	CASSFRDRGRYGYTF
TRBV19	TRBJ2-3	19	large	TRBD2	TGTGCCAGTAGCCCAGGACTAGCGGGGGGGCCGGGATATTCAGATACGCAGTATTTT	CASSPGLAGGPGYSDTQYF
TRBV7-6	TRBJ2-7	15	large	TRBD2	TGTGCCAGCAGCAGACTAGCGGGAGGGCGCAACGAGCAGTACTTC	CASSRLAGGRNEQYF
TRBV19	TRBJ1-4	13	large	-	TGTGCCAGTAGTGCACATAAGGGTGAAAAACTGTTTTTT	CASSAHKGEKLFF
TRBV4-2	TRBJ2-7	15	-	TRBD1	TGTGCCAGCAGCCAAGGGGACAGGGGCGACTACGAGCAGTACTTC	CASSQGDRGDYEQYF
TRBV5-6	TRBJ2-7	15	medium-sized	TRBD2	TGTGCCAGCAGGCTGGGACTAGCGGGGGAGTACGAGCAGTACTTC	CASRLGLAGEYEQYF
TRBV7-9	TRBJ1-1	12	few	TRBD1	TGTGCCAGCCAGGACAGGGGCACTGAAGCTTTCTTT	CASQDRGTEAFF
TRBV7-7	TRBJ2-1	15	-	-	TGTGCCAGCAGCTTAGGGGACTCCTCCTACAATGAGCAGTTCTTC	CASSLGDSSYNEQFF
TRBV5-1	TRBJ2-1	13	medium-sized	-	TGCGCCAGCAGCCGTGTACTAGCAAATGAGCAGTTCTTC	CASSRVLANEQFF
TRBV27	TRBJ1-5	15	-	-	TGTGCCAGCAGCGTAGGGGGGACTAGCAATCAGCCCCAGCATTTT	CASSVGGTSNQPQHF
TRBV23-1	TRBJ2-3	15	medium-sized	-	TGCGCCAGCAGTCATAGGACTATCGGGAGAGATACGCAGTATTTT	CASSHRTIGRDTQYF
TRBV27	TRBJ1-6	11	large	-	TGTGCCAGCAGTTTCGGATCACCCCTCCACTTT	CASSFGSPLHF
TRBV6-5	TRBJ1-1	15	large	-	TGTGCCAGCAGCTTTACCGGGACAACCAACACTGAAGCTTTCTTT	CASSFTGTTNTEAFF
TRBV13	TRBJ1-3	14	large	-	TGTGCCAGCAGCTTGGAGGGCGGTGGAAACACCATATATTTT	CASSLEGGGNTIYF
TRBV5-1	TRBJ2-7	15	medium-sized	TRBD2	TGCGCCAGCAGCCCCGGGACTAGCGTTTCCTACGAGCAGTACTTC	CASSPGTSVSYEQYF
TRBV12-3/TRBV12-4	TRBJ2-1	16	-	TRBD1	TGTGCCAGCAGCTCTAATAGGGACAGCTCCTACAATGAGCAGTTCTTC	CASSSNRDSSYNEQFF
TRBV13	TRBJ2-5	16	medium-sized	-	TGTGCCAGCAGCTTTGCGAGCCTGGACCCGAAGGAGACCCAGTACTTC	CASSFASLDPKETQYF
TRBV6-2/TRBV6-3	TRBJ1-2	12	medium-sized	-	TGTGCCAGCAGTCTAGCTAACTATGGCTACACCTTC	CASSLANYGYTF
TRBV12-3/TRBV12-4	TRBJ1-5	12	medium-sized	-	TGTGCCAGCAGGGGTACAGATCAGCCCCAGCATTTT	CASRGTDQPQHF
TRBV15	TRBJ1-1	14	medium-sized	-	TGTGCCACCAGCAGAGATAGGTGGGATCCTGAAGCTTTCTTT	CATSRDRWDPEAFF
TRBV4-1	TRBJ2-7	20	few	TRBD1	TGCGCCAGCAGCCAAGAAGGGACAGGGGGCGCCTTTCTTTCTTCCTACGAGCAGTACTTC	CASSQEGTGGAFLSSYEQYF
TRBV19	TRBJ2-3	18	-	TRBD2	TGTGCCAGCCCAGGACTAGCGGGGGGGCCGGGATATTCAGATACGCAGTATTTT	CASPGLAGGPGYSDTQYF
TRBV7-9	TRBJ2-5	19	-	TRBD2	TGTGCCAGCAGCCCCGACTGGGGGACTAGCGGTTACTTCCAAGAGACCCAGTACTTC	CASSPDWGTSGYFQETQYF
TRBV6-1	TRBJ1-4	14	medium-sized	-	TGTGCCAGCAGATTGTGGGGATCTAATGAAAAACTGTTTTTT	CASRLWGSNEKLFF
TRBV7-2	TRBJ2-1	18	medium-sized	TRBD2	TGTGCCAGCAGCCCGCAAGCGGCGACTAGCGGGGGGCGAAATGAGCAGTTCTTC	CASSPQAATSGGRNEQFF
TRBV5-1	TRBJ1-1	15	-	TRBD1	TGCGCCAGCAGCTTAGGCCCTCAGGGGGTCACTGAAGCTTTCTTT	CASSLGPQGVTEAFF
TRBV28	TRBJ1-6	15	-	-	TGTGCCAGCAGTTTTATACCGGGAGGCGATTCACCCCTCCACTTT	CASSFIPGGDSPLHF
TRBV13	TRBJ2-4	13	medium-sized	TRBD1	TGTGCCAGCGGGACAGGGATGGGAAACATTCAGTACTTC	CASGTGMGNIQYF
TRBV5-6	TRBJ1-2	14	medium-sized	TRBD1	TGTGCCAGCAGCTTTGGGACAGGGAACTATGGCTACACCTTC	CASSFGTGNYGYTF
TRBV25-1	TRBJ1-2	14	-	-	TGTGCCAGCAGTGGGACACATCCTAACTATGGCTACACCTTC	CASSGTHPNYGYTF
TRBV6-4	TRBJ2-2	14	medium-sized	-	TGTGCCAGCAGTGCTGGCCCGGGCACCGGGGAGCTGTTTTTT	CASSAGPGTGELFF
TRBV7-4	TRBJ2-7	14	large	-	TGTGCCAGCAGCCACAGGTATTACTCCTACGAGCAGTACTTC	CASSHRYYSYEQYF
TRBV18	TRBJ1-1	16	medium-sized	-	TGTGCCAGCTCACCACCAGGGATCGGGGCAGGCACTGAAGCTTTCTTT	CASSPPGIGAGTEAFF
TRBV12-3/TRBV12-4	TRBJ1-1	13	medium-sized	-	TGTGCCAGCAGTTTAGAAGAGAACACTGAAGCTTTCTTT	CASSLEENTEAFF
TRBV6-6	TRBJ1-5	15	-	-	TGTGCCAGCAGGGCCGGGGGAACCGACAATCAGCCCCAGCATTTT	CASRAGGTDNQPQHF
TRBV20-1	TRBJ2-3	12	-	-	TGCGGTGCAAACGATGGCACAGATACGCAGTATTTT	CGANDGTDTQYF
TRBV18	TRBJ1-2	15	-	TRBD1	TGTGCCAGCTCACAGGACAGGGCCCCTAACTATGGCTACACCTTC	CASSQDRAPNYGYTF
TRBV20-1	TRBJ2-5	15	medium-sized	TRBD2	TGCAGTGCTAGACAGACTAGCGGGAGAGGAGAGACCCAGTACTTC	CSARQTSGRGETQYF
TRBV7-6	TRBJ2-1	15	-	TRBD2	TGTGCCAGCAGCTTAGAGATAGCGGGGGGAAATGAGCAGTTCTTC	CASSLEIAGGNEQFF
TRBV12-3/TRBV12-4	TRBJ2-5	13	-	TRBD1	TGTGCCAGCAGCCATTACAGGGGGGAGACCCAGTACTTC	CASSHYRGETQYF
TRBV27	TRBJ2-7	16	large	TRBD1	TGTGCCAGCAGTTTATCCGTTGGGACAGGATACTACGAGCAGTACTTC	CASSLSVGTGYYEQYF
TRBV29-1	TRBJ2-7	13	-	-	TGCAGCGTTATTGGGACGCCTACTCCTAAGCAGTACTTC	CSVIGTPTPKQYF
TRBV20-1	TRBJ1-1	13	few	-	TGCAGTGCTAGAGATGGTGGGAGGAGGGAAGCTTTCTTT	CSARDGGRREAFF
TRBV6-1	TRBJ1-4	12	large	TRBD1	TGTGCCAGCAGTGGAACGGGACAGTCACTGTTTTTT	CASSGTGQSLFF
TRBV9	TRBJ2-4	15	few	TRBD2	TGTGCCAGCAGCCAGTCGGGGGGATCATGGGACATTCAGTACTTC	CASSQSGGSWDIQYF
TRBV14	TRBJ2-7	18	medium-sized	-	TGTGCCAGCAGCCAAGCGAGGCCCCGTGGCCCCTACTCCTACGAGCAGTACTTC	CASSQARPRGPYSYEQYF
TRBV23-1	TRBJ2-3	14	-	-	TGCGCCATCCACGGAGGCCCGGGGACAGATACGCAGTATTTT	CAIHGGPGTDTQYF
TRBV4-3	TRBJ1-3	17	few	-	TGCGCCAGCAGCCAAGAGTTGGACTCCGGCGGTCGAAACACCATATATTTT	CASSQELDSGGRNTIYF
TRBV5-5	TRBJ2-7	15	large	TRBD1	TGTGCCAGCAGCTTGGGGGACAGGGTGCCCTACGAGCAGTACTTC	CASSLGDRVPYEQYF
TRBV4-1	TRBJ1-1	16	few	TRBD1	TGCGCCAGCAGCCAAAGACAGGGTGGGGTCGGGACTGAAGCTTTCTTT	CASSQRQGGVGTEAFF
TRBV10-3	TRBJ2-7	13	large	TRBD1	TGTGCCATCAAGGGGACAGGGACCTACGAGCAGTACTTC	CAIKGTGTYEQYF
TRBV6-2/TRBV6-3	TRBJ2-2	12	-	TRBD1	TGTGCCAGCAGTGGGGACAGACGGGAGCTGTTTTTT	CASSGDRRELFF
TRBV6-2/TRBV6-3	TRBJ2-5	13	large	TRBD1	TGTGCCAGCAGTGGGGACAGACGGGAGACCCAGTACTTC	CASSGDRRETQYF
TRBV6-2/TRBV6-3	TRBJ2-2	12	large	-	TGTGCCAGCCGGGGGGCCCGACGGGAGCTGTTTTTT	CASRGARRELFF
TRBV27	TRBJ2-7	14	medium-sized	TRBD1	TGTGCCAGCAGTTTCTCCGGGACAGCCTACGAGCAGTACTTC	CASSFSGTAYEQYF
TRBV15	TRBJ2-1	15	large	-	TGTGCCACCAGCAGCCGGGACTGGGCTTTGGATGAGCAGTTCTTC	CATSSRDWALDEQFF
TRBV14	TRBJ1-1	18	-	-	TGTGCCAGCAGCCAAGATAGCAAATGGGTGGGGGTGAACACTGAAGCTTTCTTT	CASSQDSKWVGVNTEAFF